This is a list of T cell receptor beta chains from one sample in a study of technical replicates of blood from a handful of donors. This table comes from immunoSEQ multiplex PCR, and its TCRdb copy is limited to in-frame clones, with some not included. The table includes about 97,000 clones, 85% to 95% detected once. Sequencing was carried out using T cells isolated from PBMCs. Receptors were obtained from a human donor in good health. Both conserved end residues are part of each CDR3. The order of the fields is clone size, J gene, D gene, V gene, CDR3 protein, CDR3 DNA. A D gene is named only where the DNA matches it firmly. Clone size is shown for a subset of rows, as once, few, many or a class of expanded clone.

abundance: .
j_gene: TRBJ1-1
d_gene: .
v_gene: TRBV6-5
CDR3aa: CASSSGILITEAFF
CDR3nt: TGTGCCAGCAGTTCCGGGATTCTAATTACTGAAGCTTTCTTT

abundance: once
j_gene: TRBJ2-7
d_gene: TRBD1
v_gene: TRBV7-2
CDR3aa: CASSYRTGNYEQYF
CDR3nt: TGTGCCAGCAGCTATAGGACAGGAAACTACGAGCAGTACTTC

abundance: .
j_gene: TRBJ1-2
d_gene: .
v_gene: TRBV2
CDR3aa: CAGGDRTSDIDGYTF
CDR3nt: TGTGCCGGAGGGGATCGGACATCGGATATCGATGGCTACACCTTC

abundance: .
j_gene: TRBJ2-3
d_gene: TRBD2
v_gene: TRBV10-3
CDR3aa: CAISGDLAGGGDTQYF
CDR3nt: TGTGCCATCAGTGGAGACCTAGCGGGAGGAGGGGATACGCAGTATTTT

abundance: .
j_gene: TRBJ2-6
d_gene: .
v_gene: TRBV4-3
CDR3aa: CASSKIWGRYEPNSGANVLTF
CDR3nt: TGCGCCAGCAGTAAAATCTGGGGCAGGTACGAACCGAACTCTGGGGCCAACGTCCTGACTTTC

abundance: .
j_gene: TRBJ2-7
d_gene: .
v_gene: TRBV28
CDR3aa: CASSYPGLVYEQYF
CDR3nt: TGTGCCAGCAGCTACCCGGGACTGGTATACGAGCAGTACTTC

abundance: .
j_gene: TRBJ1-2
d_gene: .
v_gene: TRBV6-1
CDR3aa: CASSATGNYGYTF
CDR3nt: TGTGCCAGCAGTGCAACAGGGAACTATGGCTACACCTTC

abundance: once
j_gene: TRBJ2-1
d_gene: .
v_gene: TRBV30
CDR3aa: CAWGASINEQFF
CDR3nt: TGTGCCTGGGGAGCAAGCATTAACGAGCAGTTCTTC

abundance: .
j_gene: TRBJ2-1
d_gene: TRBD2
v_gene: TRBV2
CDR3aa: CASTTTSGTGNEQFF
CDR3nt: TGTGCCAGCACAACCACTAGCGGGACGGGGAATGAGCAGTTCTTC

abundance: .
j_gene: TRBJ1-1
d_gene: .
v_gene: TRBV13
CDR3aa: CASSLGGNPVVANTEAFF
CDR3nt: TGTGCCAGCAGCTTAGGCGGCAACCCCGTAGTAGCGAACACTGAAGCTTTCTTT

abundance: once
j_gene: TRBJ1-1
d_gene: .
v_gene: TRBV2
CDR3aa: CASSEYRNTEAFF
CDR3nt: TGTGCCAGCAGTGAGTATAGGAACACTGAAGCTTTCTTT

abundance: .
j_gene: TRBJ2-3
d_gene: TRBD2
v_gene: TRBV11-3
CDR3aa: CASSLAVLAGSTDTQYF
CDR3nt: TGTGCCAGCAGCTTAGCAGTGCTAGCGGGTAGCACAGATACGCAGTATTTT

abundance: .
j_gene: TRBJ2-1
d_gene: TRBD2
v_gene: TRBV11-3
CDR3aa: CASSLDLAGEDNEQFF
CDR3nt: TGTGCCAGCAGCTTAGATCTAGCGGGAGAGGACAATGAGCAGTTCTTC

abundance: .
j_gene: TRBJ2-5
d_gene: .
v_gene: TRBV4-1
CDR3aa: CASSQTLDIETQYF
CDR3nt: TGCGCCAGCAGCCAGACCCTGGACATCGAGACCCAGTACTTC

abundance: .
j_gene: TRBJ2-5
d_gene: .
v_gene: TRBV15
CDR3aa: CATSRDSSNEETQYF
CDR3nt: TGTGCCACCAGCAGAGATTCATCTAACGAAGAGACCCAGTACTTC

abundance: once
j_gene: TRBJ1-4
d_gene: .
v_gene: TRBV20-1
CDR3aa: CSAGREGKLFF
CDR3nt: TGCAGTGCTGGCCGGGAAGGGAAACTGTTTTTT

abundance: .
j_gene: TRBJ1-5
d_gene: .
v_gene: TRBV9
CDR3aa: CASSAEGRNQPQHF
CDR3nt: TGTGCCAGTAGCGCCGAGGGGAGGAATCAGCCCCAGCATTTT

abundance: .
j_gene: TRBJ2-2
d_gene: .
v_gene: TRBV10-1
CDR3aa: CASNGQGSTGELFF
CDR3nt: TGCGCCAGCAATGGTCAGGGCTCGACCGGGGAGCTGTTTTTT

abundance: .
j_gene: TRBJ2-2
d_gene: TRBD2
v_gene: TRBV11-1
CDR3aa: CASSWAPFPGLNTGELFF
CDR3nt: TGTGCCAGCAGCTGGGCCCCCTTCCCGGGACTAAACACCGGGGAGCTGTTTTTT

abundance: once
j_gene: TRBJ2-7
d_gene: TRBD2
v_gene: TRBV27
CDR3aa: CASMLLAGVNEQYF
CDR3nt: TGTGCCAGCATGCTACTAGCGGGAGTAAACGAGCAGTACTTC

abundance: .
j_gene: TRBJ2-3
d_gene: .
v_gene: TRBV2
CDR3aa: CASRDFTDTQYF
CDR3nt: TGTGCCAGCAGGGACTTCACAGATACGCAGTATTTT

abundance: .
j_gene: TRBJ1-4
d_gene: .
v_gene: TRBV6-1
CDR3aa: CASSRDRSNEKLFF
CDR3nt: TGTGCCAGCAGCCGCGACAGGTCCAACGAAAAACTGTTTTTT

abundance: once
j_gene: TRBJ2-3
d_gene: .
v_gene: TRBV9
CDR3aa: CASSVATGDVTDTQYF
CDR3nt: TGTGCCAGCAGCGTAGCTACGGGAGACGTGACAGATACGCAGTATTTT

abundance: .
j_gene: TRBJ2-3
d_gene: .
v_gene: TRBV4-1
CDR3aa: CASSRSSRGGDTQYF
CDR3nt: TGCGCCAGCAGCCGATCTTCAAGGGGGGGGGATACGCAGTATTTT

abundance: .
j_gene: TRBJ2-7
d_gene: .
v_gene: TRBV15
CDR3aa: CATSRGLGYEQYF
CDR3nt: TGTGCCACCAGCAGAGGACTAGGCTACGAGCAGTACTTC

abundance: .
j_gene: TRBJ1-1
d_gene: .
v_gene: TRBV5-4
CDR3aa: CASSLDQAPWKAFF
CDR3nt: TGTGCCAGCAGCTTGGACCAGGCCCCCTGGAAAGCTTTCTTT

abundance: .
j_gene: TRBJ1-1
d_gene: TRBD1
v_gene: TRBV6-1
CDR3aa: CASRKTGEYTEAFF
CDR3nt: TGTGCCAGCAGGAAGACAGGGGAGTACACTGAAGCTTTCTTT

abundance: .
j_gene: TRBJ1-5
d_gene: .
v_gene: TRBV27
CDR3aa: CASSFQGWDSNQPQHF
CDR3nt: TGTGCCAGCAGTTTTCAGGGGTGGGATAGCAATCAGCCCCAGCATTTT

abundance: .
j_gene: TRBJ2-3
d_gene: TRBD2
v_gene: TRBV6-5
CDR3aa: CASTGLGYTDTQYF
CDR3nt: TGTGCCAGCACCGGACTAGGCTATACAGATACGCAGTATTTT

abundance: .
j_gene: TRBJ2-2
d_gene: TRBD2
v_gene: TRBV4-2
CDR3aa: CASSHATSDPTGELFF
CDR3nt: TGTGCCAGCAGCCATGCGACTAGCGACCCCACCGGGGAGCTGTTTTTT

abundance: .
j_gene: TRBJ2-1
d_gene: TRBD2
v_gene: TRBV2
CDR3aa: CASMGLAGGPLNEQFF
CDR3nt: TGTGCCAGCATGGGACTAGCGGGAGGGCCATTGAATGAGCAGTTCTTC

abundance: once
j_gene: TRBJ1-2
d_gene: TRBD1
v_gene: TRBV19
CDR3aa: CASSIPGTGKLSQGYTF
CDR3nt: TGTGCCAGTAGTATTCCTGGGACAGGGAAGTTATCACAAGGCTACACCTTC

abundance: once
j_gene: TRBJ2-1
d_gene: TRBD2
v_gene: TRBV7-9
CDR3aa: CASSLERGLYNEQFF
CDR3nt: TGTGCCAGCAGCTTAGAGCGGGGGCTTTACAATGAGCAGTTCTTC

abundance: .
j_gene: TRBJ2-1
d_gene: TRBD2
v_gene: TRBV5-6
CDR3aa: CASSLVGRSHNEQFF
CDR3nt: TGTGCCAGCAGCTTGGTCGGGAGGTCCCACAATGAGCAGTTCTTC

abundance: .
j_gene: TRBJ2-7
d_gene: TRBD2
v_gene: TRBV19
CDR3aa: CASSITSGRADEQYF
CDR3nt: TGTGCCAGTAGTATCACTAGCGGGCGGGCAGACGAGCAGTACTTC

abundance: .
j_gene: TRBJ1-5
d_gene: .
v_gene: TRBV19
CDR3aa: CASRTQGNQPQHF
CDR3nt: TGTGCCAGTAGAACACAGGGAAATCAGCCCCAGCATTTT

abundance: .
j_gene: TRBJ2-7
d_gene: .
v_gene: TRBV30
CDR3aa: CAWSERTKRTYEQYF
CDR3nt: TGTGCCTGGAGTGAACGAACAAAGCGCACCTACGAGCAGTACTTC

abundance: .
j_gene: TRBJ2-7
d_gene: .
v_gene: TRBV10-3
CDR3aa: CAISEDRDYEQYF
CDR3nt: TGTGCCATCAGTGAGGACCGGGACTACGAGCAGTACTTC

abundance: once
j_gene: TRBJ1-1
d_gene: .
v_gene: TRBV7-9
CDR3aa: CASSLRRDTEAFF
CDR3nt: TGTGCCAGCAGCTTGCGGCGGGACACTGAAGCTTTCTTT